The T cell receptor (beta chain) described here comes from a study of blood T cell repertoires in COVID-19. About the study: Sources were T cells, B-cell-depleted T cells, or PBMCs; the material itself was cDNA or gDNA.

The V end was cut by 8 bases, the J end by 4 bases, with 11 bases between. The CDR3 sequence is 11 residues long. Looked up from germline, CDR1 is SQVTM and CDR2 is ANQGSEA. Per the study methods: It was from reference gene primer amplification that nucleated cell counts were estimated. The table came from immunoSEQ multiplex PCR; TCRdb's copy has only in-frame clones and leaves some out. The V and J calls and the clone size are those of that table, but D and trimming were determined from the DNA. This sample has some 66,000 clones, with approximately 90% found just once. The chain is built from TRBV29-1 and TRBJ2-5, with D possibly matching TRBD1 (5 bases). The origin of this receptor is a human donor with active COVID-19. The donor label of this sample is uncertain. Material: peripheral blood. In DNA, the CDR3 is TGCAGCCTCCGTAGGGGAGAGACCCAGTACTTC. Translation gives CSLRRGETQYF.